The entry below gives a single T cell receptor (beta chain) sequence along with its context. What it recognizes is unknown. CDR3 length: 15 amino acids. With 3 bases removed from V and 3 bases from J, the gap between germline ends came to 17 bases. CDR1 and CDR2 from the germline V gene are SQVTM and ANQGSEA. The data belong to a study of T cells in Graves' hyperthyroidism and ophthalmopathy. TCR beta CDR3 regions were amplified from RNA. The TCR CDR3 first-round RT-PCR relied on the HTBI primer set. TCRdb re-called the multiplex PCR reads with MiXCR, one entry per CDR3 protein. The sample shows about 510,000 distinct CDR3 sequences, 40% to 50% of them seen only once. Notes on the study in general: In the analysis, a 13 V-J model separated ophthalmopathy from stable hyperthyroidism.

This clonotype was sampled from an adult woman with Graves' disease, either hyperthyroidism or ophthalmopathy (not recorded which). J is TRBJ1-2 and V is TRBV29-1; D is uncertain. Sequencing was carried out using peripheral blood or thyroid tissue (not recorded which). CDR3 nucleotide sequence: TGCAGCGTTGATGTCGCGACGGGCATCGACTATGGCTACACCTTC. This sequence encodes CSVDVATGIDYGYTF.